Detailed here is one T cell receptor (beta chain). These data originate in a study of blood T cell repertoires in COVID-19. Study at large: The samples span acute and convalescent COVID-19 from the United States, Italy and Spain.

V dropped 4 bases and J dropped 4; count of bases not matched to a gene: 9. This CDR3 has 15 residues. Per germline, CDR1 SGHRS and CDR2 YFSETQ. Per the study methods: Estimates of nucleated cell counts were drawn from the amplification of reference gene primers. Measured with immunoSEQ multiplex PCR; TCRdb has only the in-frame clones, and not every one. V, J and clone size are those of that table, while D and trimming were read from the DNA. This sample has about 120,000 clones; about 74% occur once, and the top ten carry around 6%. Sequencing was performed on peripheral blood. The receptor comes from a man in his fifties or sixties with acute or convalescent COVID-19. The rearrangement joins TRBV5-1 to TRBJ1-1; TRBD1 agrees at 8 bases. For the CDR3, the DNA is TGCGCCAGCAGCCTGGACAGGGCTTACCTCACTGAAGCTTTCTTT. Translated: CASSLDRAYLTEAFF.